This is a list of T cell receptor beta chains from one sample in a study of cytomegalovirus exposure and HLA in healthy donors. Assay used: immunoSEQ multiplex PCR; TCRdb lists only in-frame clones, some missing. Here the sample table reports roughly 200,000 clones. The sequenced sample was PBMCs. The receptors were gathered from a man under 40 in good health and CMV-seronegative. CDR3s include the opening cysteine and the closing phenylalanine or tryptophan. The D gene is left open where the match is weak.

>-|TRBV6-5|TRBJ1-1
CASSAGEATRAFF
TGTGCCAGCAGTGCCGGGGAGGCCACTCGGGCTTTCTTT
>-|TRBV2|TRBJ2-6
CASTPRVGANVLTF
TGTGCCAGCACCCCCAGGGTTGGGGCCAACGTCCTGACTTTC
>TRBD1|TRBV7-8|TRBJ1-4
CASSLDGQGYHEKLFF
TGTGCCAGCAGCTTAGATGGACAGGGGTACCATGAAAAACTGTTTTTT
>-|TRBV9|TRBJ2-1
CASSYGTGRRTTNEQFF
TGTGCCAGCAGCTACGGGACTGGACGTCGAACTACGAATGAGCAGTTCTTC
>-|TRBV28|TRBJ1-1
CASSPLSRADTEAFF
TGTGCCAGCAGCCCCCTCAGCAGGGCTGATACTGAAGCTTTCTTT
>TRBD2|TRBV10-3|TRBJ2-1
CAISPTSGRYDYNEQFF
TGTGCCATCAGCCCCACTAGCGGGAGATATGACTACAATGAGCAGTTCTTC
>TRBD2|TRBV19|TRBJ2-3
CASKAGEGAADTQYF
TGTGCCAGTAAAGCGGGAGAAGGGGCGGCAGATACGCAGTATTTT
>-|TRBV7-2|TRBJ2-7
CASSASGAYEQYF
TGTGCCAGCAGCGCCTCTGGGGCATACGAGCAGTACTTC
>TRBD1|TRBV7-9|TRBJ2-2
CASSSGQGGAGELFF
TGTGCCAGCAGCTCCGGACAGGGTGGCGCCGGGGAGCTGTTTTTT
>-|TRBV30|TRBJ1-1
CACQRSTEAFF
TGTGCCTGCCAGAGGAGCACTGAAGCTTTCTTT
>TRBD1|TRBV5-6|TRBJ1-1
CASSFGQGAAAFF
TGTGCCAGCAGCTTTGGTCAGGGGGCAGCGGCTTTCTTT
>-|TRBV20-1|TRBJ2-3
CSASVDTQYF
TGCAGTGCTAGCGTTGATACGCAGTATTTT
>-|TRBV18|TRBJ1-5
CASSHKQDQPQHF
TGTGCCAGCTCACACAAACAAGATCAGCCCCAGCATTTT
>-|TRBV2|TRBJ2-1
CASSTRANEQFF
TGTGCCAGCAGCACTAGAGCCAATGAGCAGTTCTTC
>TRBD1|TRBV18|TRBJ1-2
CASSPSQTGIVDYGYTF
TGTGCCAGCTCACCCAGCCAGACAGGGATAGTGGACTATGGCTACACCTTC
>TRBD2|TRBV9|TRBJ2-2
CASSVWGGNTGELFF
TGTGCCAGCAGCGTATGGGGGGGGAACACCGGGGAGCTGTTTTTT
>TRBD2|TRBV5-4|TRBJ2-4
CASSSGAGGENIQYF
TGTGCCAGCAGCTCAGGAGCGGGGGGTGAAAACATTCAGTACTTC
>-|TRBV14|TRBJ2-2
CASSQQGPPVGGELFF
TGTGCCAGCAGCCAACAGGGCCCCCCTGTGGGCGGGGAGCTGTTTTTT
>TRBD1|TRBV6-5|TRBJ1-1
CASSEGQGGTEAFF
TGTGCTAGCAGTGAAGGACAGGGAGGCACTGAAGCTTTCTTT
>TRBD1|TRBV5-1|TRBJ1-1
CASSVRRGQNTEAFF
TGCGCCAGCAGCGTACGCAGGGGGCAGAACACTGAAGCTTTCTTT
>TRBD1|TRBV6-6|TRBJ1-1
CASSYGTGGGEAFF
TGTGCCAGCAGTTACGGGACAGGGGGCGGAGAGGCTTTCTTT
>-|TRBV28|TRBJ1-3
CASRPWGRGVSGNTIYF
TGTGCCAGCAGACCCTGGGGGAGGGGGGTCTCTGGAAACACCATATATTTT
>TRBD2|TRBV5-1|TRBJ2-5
CASSSRRGDGGSETQYF
TGCGCCAGCAGCTCGCGGCGTGGAGACGGGGGGTCGGAGACCCAGTACTTC
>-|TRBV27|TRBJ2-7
CASSLSSRTYEQYF
TGTGCCAGCAGTTTATCAAGCAGGACCTACGAGCAGTACTTC
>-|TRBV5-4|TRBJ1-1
CASSLDLRGTEAFF
TGTGCCAGCAGCTTGGACCTCCGCGGCACTGAAGCTTTCTTT
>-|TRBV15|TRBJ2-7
CATQDRDNTYEQYF
TGTGCCACCCAAGACCGGGACAATACCTACGAGCAGTACTTC
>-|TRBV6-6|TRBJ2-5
CAIHPVGSQETQYF
TGTGCCATCCACCCGGTGGGCAGCCAAGAGACCCAGTACTTC
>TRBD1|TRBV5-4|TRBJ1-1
CASSLLTGGRIEAFF
TGTGCCAGCAGCTTGTTGACAGGGGGGCGTATTGAAGCTTTCTTT
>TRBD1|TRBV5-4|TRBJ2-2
CASSWNRGEAGELFF
TGTGCCAGCAGCTGGAACAGGGGTGAAGCCGGGGAGCTGTTTTTT
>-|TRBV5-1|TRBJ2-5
CASSLGPAGETQYF
TGCGCCAGCAGCCTCGGACCGGCGGGAGAGACCCAGTACTTC
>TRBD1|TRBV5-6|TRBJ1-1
CASSLSTGARGTEAFF
TGTGCCAGCAGCTTGTCCACAGGGGCGCGTGGGACTGAAGCTTTCTTT
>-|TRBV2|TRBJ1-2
CASSGANYGYTF
TGTGCCAGCAGTGGCGCTAACTATGGCTACACCTTC
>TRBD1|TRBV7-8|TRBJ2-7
CASSPLGQGNHEQYF
TGTGCCAGCAGCCCCCTTGGACAGGGGAACCACGAGCAGTACTTC
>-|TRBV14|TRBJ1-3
CASSHLGQGNTIYF
TGTGCCAGCAGCCACCTCGGACAGGGAAACACCATATATTTT
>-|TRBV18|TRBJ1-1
CASSTRDYTEAFF
TGTGCCAGCTCAACCCGGGACTATACTGAAGCTTTCTTT
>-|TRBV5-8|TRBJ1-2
CASGTNRVTYGYTF
TGTGCCAGCGGGACCAACAGGGTAACCTATGGCTACACCTTC
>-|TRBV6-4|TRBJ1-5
CASSPGGYSNQPQHF
TGTGCCAGCAGCCCAGGCGGGTATAGCAATCAGCCCCAGCATTTT
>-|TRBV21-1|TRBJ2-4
CASSKQTYRGRGNIQYF
TGTGCCAGCAGCAAACAGACCTACAGGGGGCGAGGGAACATTCAGTACTTC
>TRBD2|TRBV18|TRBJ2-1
CASSSFGTSGGSYNEQFF
TGTGCCAGCTCATCCTTCGGGACTAGCGGGGGGTCCTACAATGAGCAGTTCTTC
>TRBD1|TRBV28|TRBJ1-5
CASSPADRNQPQHF
TGTGCCAGCAGTCCCGCGGACAGGAATCAGCCCCAGCATTTT
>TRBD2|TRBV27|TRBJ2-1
CASSGGGPKNEQFF
TGTGCCAGCTCGGGGGGAGGCCCAAAGAATGAGCAGTTCTTC
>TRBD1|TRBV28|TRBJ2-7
CATGTGSYEQYF
TGTGCCACCGGGACAGGGTCCTACGAGCAGTACTTC
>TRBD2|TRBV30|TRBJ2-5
CAWTLRGGWETQYF
TGTGCCTGGACCCTGCGGGGGGGGTGGGAGACCCAGTACTTC
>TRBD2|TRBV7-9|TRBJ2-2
CASSPGLAGQDGELFF
TGTGCCAGCAGCCCAGGGTTAGCGGGGCAAGACGGGGAGCTGTTTTTT
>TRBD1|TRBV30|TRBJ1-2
CAWSGTGGYGYTF
TGTGCCTGGTCCGGGACAGGGGGCTATGGCTACACCTTC
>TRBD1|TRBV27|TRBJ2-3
CASRIKGQWTDTQYF
TGTGCCAGCAGAATAAAGGGACAGTGGACTGATACGCAGTATTTT
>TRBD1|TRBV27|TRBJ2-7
CASSLIGQGHTYEQYF
TGTGCCAGCAGCCTGATTGGACAGGGCCACACCTACGAGCAGTACTTC
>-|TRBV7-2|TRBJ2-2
CASSSAPGGTGNTGELFF
TGTGCCAGCAGCTCCGCCCCCGGGGGGACAGGGAACACCGGGGAGCTGTTTTTT
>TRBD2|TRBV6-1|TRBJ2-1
CASSLSGLYNEQFF
TGTGCCAGCAGTCTTAGCGGGCTCTACAATGAGCAGTTCTTC
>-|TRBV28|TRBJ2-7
CASSSHPSDSEQYF
TGTGCCAGCAGTTCTCATCCTTCGGACTCCGAGCAGTACTTC
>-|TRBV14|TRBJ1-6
CATRTVDNSPLHF
TGTGCCACCAGGACAGTAGATAATTCACCCCTCCACTTT
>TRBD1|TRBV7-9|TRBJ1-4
CASSQTGDATNEKLFF
TGTGCCAGCAGCCAAACAGGGGATGCAACTAATGAAAAACTGTTTTTT
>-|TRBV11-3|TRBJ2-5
CASSLLGGLLQETQYF
TGTGCCAGCAGCCTCCTCGGGGGGCTTCTCCAAGAGACCCAGTACTTC
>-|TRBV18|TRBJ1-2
CASSPDGGNNGYTF
TGTGCCAGCTCGCCCGATGGGGGGAATAACGGCTACACCTTC